This passage covers 5 T cell receptor beta chains from one sample sequenced in a study of cytomegalovirus exposure and HLA in healthy donors. Produced via immunoSEQ multiplex PCR; TCRdb's table is partial and in-frame only. In the table there are about 49,000 clones, about 91% of which are singletons. The sequencing sample was made of PBMCs. These receptors all stem from a man aged 18 to 29 in good health and CMV-seronegative.

The chain combines TRBV4-3 with TRBJ1-2; 8 nucleotides agree with TRBD1. The CDR3 runs 15 residues. After removal of 1 base from V and 4 bases from J, the junction contained 5 bases not matched to a gene. The germline gives CDR1 LGHNA, CDR2 YSLEER. Here the CDR3 DNA reads TGCGCCAGCAGCCAAGCCCCCGGACAGGGCTATGGCTACACCTTC. Its protein product is CASSQAPGQGYGYTF.

The J gene is TRBJ2-7, the V gene TRBV28; TRBD2 is a possible D gene (6 bases). The CDR3 has 14 residues. Between the trimmed V and J ends, which lost 6 bases and 2 bases, there was a span of 14 bases. The germline V gene has CDR1 MDHEN and CDR2 SYDVKM. CDR3 in amino acids: CASRAGTPPYEQYF. CDR3 DNA sequence: TGTGCCAGCAGGGCCGGGACTCCCCCCTACGAGCAGTACTTC.

The chain uses TRBV2 and TRBJ1-2, with a weak D call TRBD1 (6 bases). Germline CDR1 is SNHLY and CDR2 is FYNNEI. Trimming shortened V by 5 bases and J by 2 bases, and 12 bases separated the two germline ends. The CDR3 extends over 14 amino acids. Here the CDR3 DNA reads TGTGCCAGCAGTAGACGACAGGCAAACTATGGCTACACCTTC. Translated, it gives CASSRRQANYGYTF.

CDR3 in DNA: TGCGCCAGCAGCCCCGGGACAGGCCCTTACAATGAGCAGTTCTTC. This encodes CASSPGTGPYNEQFF. This chain uses TRBV5-1 with TRBJ2-1; TRBD1 matches 8 bases. V was pared by 4 bases and J by 4 bases, with 7 bases of the junction left unmatched. The CDR3 runs to 15 residues. CDR1 is SGHRS and CDR2 is YFSETQ in the germline V gene.

Here the CDR3 DNA reads TGTGCCAGCAGTCAAATACAGGGGGCTACCGGGGAGCTGTTTTTT. Protein sequence: CASSQIQGATGELFF. V gene TRBV11-2 combines with J gene TRBJ2-2; 9 bases map to TRBD1. After removal of 6 bases from V and 5 bases from J, the junction contained 7 bases not matched to a gene. The CDR3 is made up of 15 amino acids. CDR1 and CDR2 (germline): SGHAT, FQNNGV.